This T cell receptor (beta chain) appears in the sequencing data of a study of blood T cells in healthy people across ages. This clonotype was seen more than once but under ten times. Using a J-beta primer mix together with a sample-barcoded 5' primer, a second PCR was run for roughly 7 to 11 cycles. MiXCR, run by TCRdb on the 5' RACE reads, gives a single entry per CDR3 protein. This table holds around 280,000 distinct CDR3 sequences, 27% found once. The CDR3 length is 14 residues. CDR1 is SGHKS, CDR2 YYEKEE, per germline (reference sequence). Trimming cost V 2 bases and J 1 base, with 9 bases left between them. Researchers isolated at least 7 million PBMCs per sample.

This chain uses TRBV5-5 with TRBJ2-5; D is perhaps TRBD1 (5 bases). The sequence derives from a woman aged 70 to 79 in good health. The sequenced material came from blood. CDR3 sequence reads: CASSFQGPQETQYF. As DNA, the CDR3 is TGTGCCAGCAGCTTTCAGGGCCCCCAAGAGACCCAGTACTTC.